The T cell receptor beta chain described here comes from a study of identical twins. MiXCR, applied by TCRdb to the 5' RACE reads, yields one record per CDR3 protein. Here the sample spans hundreds of thousands of distinct CDR3 sequences, around 8.3% being singletons. There are 15 residues in the CDR3. Germline loops: CDR1 MDHEN, CDR2 SYDVKM. Trimming took 4 bases from V and 6 from J; bases not matched to a gene: 7. This clonotype was observed a handful of times. This same sample was also part of a study on yellow fever vaccine responses in identical twins.

This rearrangement joins TRBV28 to TRBJ2-1, with 9 bases that match TRBD1. Input material: PBMCs. The sequence came from a woman in her late teens or twenties in good health. This chain's CDR3 is CASSSAGQGGNEQFF. The CDR3 DNA is TGTGCCAGCAGTTCCGCGGGACAGGGAGGCAATGAGCAGTTCTTC.